This T cell receptor (beta chain) was sequenced for a study of T cell changes during pregnancy in multiple sclerosis. Profiling relied on immunoSEQ multiplex PCR, and the TCRdb table lists in-frame clones only, not all of them. The sample has fewer than 40,000 clones; 90% to 95% are singletons. V lost 4 bases and J 4 bases, leaving 10 bases between the germline ends. The V gene's germline CDR1 is MGHRA and CDR2 YSYEKL. The CDR3 has 13 residues. This specimen consisted of CD4+ T cells from peripheral blood mononuclear cells, obtained after pregnancy. This chain uses TRBV4-1 with TRBJ2-5; D is undetermined. This receptor was taken from a female donor with multiple sclerosis, enrolled in a pregnancy study. The DNA of the CDR3 is TGCGCCAGCAGCCGCCTCAGTTTAGAGACCCAGTACTTC. Protein product: CASSRLSLETQYF.